The T cell receptor beta chain under discussion was sequenced for a study of cytomegalovirus exposure and HLA in healthy donors. With regard to this clone: Its antigen is not identified.

Primers for the PCR totalled 60 Vbeta and 13 Jbeta. Sequencing used immunoSEQ multiplex PCR; TCRdb keeps in-frame clones, though not all of them. The profile shows approximately 37,000 clones, 75% to 85% of them singletons. Study-wide points: Associated with cytomegalovirus, according to the listing, were 150 to 200 TCR beta chains. A later analysis revealed that TCR association rates differed between HLA loci, peaking at DRB1 and bottoming out at HLA-C.

The CDR3 contains 14 residues. Germline values: CDR1 MNHEY, CDR2 SVGAGI. V gave up 7 bases and J gave up 4 bases, with 15 bases separating them. The genes are TRBV6-5 and TRBJ2-3; TRBD2 is a possible D gene (6 bases). Sequences were obtained from PBMCs. This receptor was taken from a male donor in good health and CMV-seronegative. The CDR3 DNA reads as TGTGCCAGCACCCCAACTAGCAATCCAGATACGCAGTATTTT. Protein product: CASTPTSNPDTQYF.